The following is a T cell receptor (beta chain) sequence with its context. The data derive from a study of blood T cell repertoires in COVID-19. On the study more broadly: COVID-19 samples collected from the United States, Italy and Spain covered acute and convalescent phases. T cells, B-cell-depleted T cells, or PBMCs supplied cDNA or gDNA.

Original data processing: Amplifying reference gene primers gave estimates of nucleated cell counts. Measured with immunoSEQ multiplex PCR; TCRdb has only the in-frame clones, and not every one. The V and J calls and clone size come from that table; D and trimming were worked out from the DNA. The sample holds about 230,000 clones, 86% seen once. It was during active infection that Seattle patients were enrolled and then longitudinally followed. The CDR3 loop spans 20 amino acids. Material: peripheral blood. The chain carries TRBV21-1 and TRBJ2-1; the table gives TRBD2 as D, unverified against the DNA. TRBV21-1 is reported as a pseudogene. The clonotype was recovered from a man in his fifties with COVID-19, enrolled during active disease. The CDR3 nucleotides read TGTGCCAGCAGCAAAGAACGGCCGCTACTAGCCCGAGGGTACCACAATGAGCAGTTCTTC. Its protein is CASSKERPLLARGYHNEQFF.